The clone carrying this T cell receptor (beta chain) came up a few times. Its specificity is not known. This record belongs to a study of T cell repertoires in cytomegalovirus infection. Study overall: Recently identified HLA-C-restricted and well-studied HLA-B-restricted CMV epitopes were used. CMV infection together with matching HLA type was indicated by public TCR beta signatures. Study conclusions and caveats: Dominant in the ex vivo response were TCR beta clonotypes restricted by HLA-C and specific for CMV. Frequencies of public TCR beta families were cumulated, and this identified carriers of CMV plus the relevant HLA.

Between the trimmed V and J ends, which lost 4 bases and 4 bases, there was a span of 10 bases. Germline CDR1 SGHTA, CDR2 FQGNSA. The CDR3 extends over 13 amino acids. TCRdb analysed the reads with MiXCR anew, one entry per CDR3 protein. The repertoire holds around 570,000 distinct CDR3 sequences, with roughly 43% as singletons. This TCR came from a human donor in good health (CMV status not recorded). Some clones in this sample may be carry-over from other donors' samples. Sequencing used cultured PBMCs, obtained from culture after CMV antigen stimulation. The chain recombines TRBV7-2 with TRBJ1-2; D is ambiguous. Written as DNA, the CDR3 is TGTGCCAGCAGCTCCGGACGGTTCTATGGCTACACCTTC. Its translation: CASSSGRFYGYTF.